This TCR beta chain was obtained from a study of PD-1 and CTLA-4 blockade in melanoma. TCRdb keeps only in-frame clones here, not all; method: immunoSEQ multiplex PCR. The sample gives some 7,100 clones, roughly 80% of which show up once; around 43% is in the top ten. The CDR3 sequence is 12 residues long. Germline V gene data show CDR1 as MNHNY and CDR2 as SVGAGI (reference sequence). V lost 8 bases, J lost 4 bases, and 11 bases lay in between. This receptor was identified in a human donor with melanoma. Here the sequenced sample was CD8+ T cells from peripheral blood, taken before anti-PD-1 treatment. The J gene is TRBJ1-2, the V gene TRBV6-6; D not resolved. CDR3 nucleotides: TGTGCCAGCGTGAGTTCACGCTATGGCTACACCTTC. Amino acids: CASVSSRYGYTF.